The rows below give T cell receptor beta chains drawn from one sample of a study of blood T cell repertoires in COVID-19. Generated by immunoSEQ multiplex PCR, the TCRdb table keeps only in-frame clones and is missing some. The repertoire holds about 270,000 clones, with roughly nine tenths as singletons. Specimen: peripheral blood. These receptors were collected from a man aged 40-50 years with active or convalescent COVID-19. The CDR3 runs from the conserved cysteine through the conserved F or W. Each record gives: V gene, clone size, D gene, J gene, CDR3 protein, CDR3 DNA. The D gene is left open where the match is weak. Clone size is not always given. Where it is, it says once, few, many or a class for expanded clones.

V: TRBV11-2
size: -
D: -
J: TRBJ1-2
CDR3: CASSPKPGHLYGYTF
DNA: TGTGCCAGCAGCCCAAAACCGGGACACCTCTATGGCTACACCTTC

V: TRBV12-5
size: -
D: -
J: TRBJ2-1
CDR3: CASGPDNSGQFF
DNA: TGTGCTAGTGGTCCGGATAACTCGGGTCAGTTCTTC

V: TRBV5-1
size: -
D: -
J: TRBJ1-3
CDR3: CASSLTPRAGNTIYF
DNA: TGCGCCAGCAGCTTAACCCCCAGGGCTGGAAACACCATATATTTT

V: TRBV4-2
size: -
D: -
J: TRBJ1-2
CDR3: CASSQGQGQAAYGYTF
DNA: TGTGCCAGCAGCCAAGGGCAGGGCCAAGCTGCGTATGGCTACACCTTC

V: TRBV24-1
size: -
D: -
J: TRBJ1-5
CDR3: CATSVSGRDNQPQHF
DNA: TGTGCCACCAGTGTTTCAGGGAGGGACAATCAGCCCCAGCATTTT

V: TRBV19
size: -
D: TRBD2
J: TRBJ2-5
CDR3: CASSIREPRAGGQETQYF
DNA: TGTGCCAGTAGTATAAGGGAGCCCCGAGCGGGGGGGCAAGAGACCCAGTACTTC

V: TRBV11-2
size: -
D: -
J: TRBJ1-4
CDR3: CASSLAGMEKLFF
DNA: TGTGCCAGCAGCTTAGCGGGGATGGAAAAACTGTTTTTT

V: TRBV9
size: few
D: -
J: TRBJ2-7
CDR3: CASSVKPLSELRAYEQYF
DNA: TGTGCCAGCAGCGTTAAACCGTTGTCGGAACTCAGGGCCTACGAGCAGTACTTC

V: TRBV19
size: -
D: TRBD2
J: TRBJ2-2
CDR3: CASSVKAGGPGTGELFF
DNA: TGTGCCAGTAGTGTAAAAGCGGGAGGGCCGGGCACCGGGGAGCTGTTTTTT

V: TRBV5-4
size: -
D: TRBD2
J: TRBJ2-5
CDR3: CASSLEASGKETQYF
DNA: TGTGCCAGCAGCTTGGAGGCTAGCGGGAAAGAGACCCAGTACTTC

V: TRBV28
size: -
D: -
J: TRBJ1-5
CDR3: CASSLTDYSNQPQHF
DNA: TGTGCCAGCAGTTTGACAGATTATAGCAATCAGCCCCAGCATTTT

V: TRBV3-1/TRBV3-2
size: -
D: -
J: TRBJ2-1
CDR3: CASSQAFNSYNEQFF
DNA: TGTGCCAGCAGCCAAGCTTTTAACTCCTACAATGAGCAGTTCTTC

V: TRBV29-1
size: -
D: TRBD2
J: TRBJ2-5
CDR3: CSVEDDPSGRGETQYF
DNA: TGCAGCGTTGAAGATGACCCTAGCGGGAGGGGCGAGACCCAGTACTTC

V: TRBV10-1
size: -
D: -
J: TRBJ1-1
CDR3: CASSDREGTEAFF
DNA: TGCGCCAGCAGTGACAGGGAGGGCACTGAAGCTTTCTTT

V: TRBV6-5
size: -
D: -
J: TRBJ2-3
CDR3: CASRLAIGTDTQYF
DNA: TGTGCCAGCAGACTAGCCATAGGCACAGATACGCAGTATTTT

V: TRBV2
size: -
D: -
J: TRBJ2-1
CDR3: CASKSGWNNEQFF
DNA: TGTGCCAGCAAAAGCGGCTGGAACAATGAGCAGTTCTTC

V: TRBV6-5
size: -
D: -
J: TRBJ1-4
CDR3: CASRPGTTNEKLFF
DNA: TGTGCCAGCAGACCAGGGACAACTAATGAAAAACTGTTTTTT